This is a list of T cell receptor beta chains from one sample in a study of CD8 T cells in Susac syndrome. Via MiXCR, TCRdb re-called the immunoSEQ multiplex PCR reads, giving one row per CDR3 protein. The table has under 200,000 distinct CDR3 sequences, roughly 95% seen once; the top ten hold about 0.15%. Sequenced: CD8+ T cells from PBMCs. These receptors originate from a human donor with multiple sclerosis. Each CDR3 is given with its conserved first and last residue. D genes are given only for firm matches. Clone size is given for some rows only: seen once, a few or many times, or a class if the clone is expanded.

D gene	clone size	V gene	J gene	CDR3 protein	CDR3 DNA
NA	NA	TRBV28	TRBJ2-7	CASSSRRYEQYF	TGTGCCAGCAGTTCACGCCGTTACGAGCAGTACTTC
TRBD1	NA	TRBV19	TRBJ1-2	CASSMYRGLEDGYTF	TGTGCCAGTAGTATGTACAGGGGCCTTGAGGATGGCTACACCTTC
NA	NA	TRBV25-1	TRBJ1-1	CASRYSPRTEAFF	TGTGCCAGCAGGTACTCCCCAAGGACTGAAGCTTTCTTT
NA	few	TRBV28	TRBJ2-1	CASSLWGGNEQFF	TGTGCCAGCAGTTTATGGGGGGGAAATGAGCAGTTCTTC
NA	NA	TRBV7-6	TRBJ2-3	CASSLEYPDTQYF	TGTGCCAGCAGCTTAGAGTATCCAGATACGCAGTATTTT
NA	NA	TRBV4-1	TRBJ2-2	CASSQDGENTGELFF	TGCGCCAGCAGCCAAGATGGCGAGAACACCGGGGAGCTGTTTTTT
NA	NA	TRBV5-6	TRBJ1-1	CASSLSLDTEAFF	TGTGCCAGCAGCTTATCTCTGGACACTGAAGCTTTCTTT
NA	NA	TRBV20-1	TRBJ1-2	CSGRDGYGYTF	TGCAGTGGCCGGGACGGCTATGGCTACACCTTC
NA	NA	TRBV6-5	TRBJ1-1	CASSYSPTGMSTEAFF	TGTGCCAGCAGTTACTCACCCACAGGGATGAGCACTGAAGCTTTCTTT
NA	NA	TRBV27	TRBJ1-3	CASSSRLGSGNTIYF	TGTGCCAGCAGTTCCAGGCTAGGCTCTGGAAACACCATATATTTT
TRBD1	NA	TRBV7-2	TRBJ1-2	CASSLSYRGDGYTF	TGTGCCAGCAGCTTATCGTACAGGGGGGACGGCTACACCTTC
NA	NA	TRBV30	TRBJ2-2	CAWRNEATGELFF	TGTGCCTGGAGGAATGAGGCCACCGGGGAGCTGTTTTTT
TRBD2	NA	TRBV25-1	TRBJ2-3	CASSFYAGGRDTQYF	TGTGCCAGCAGCTTCTACGCGGGAGGGCGAGATACGCAGTATTTT
NA	NA	TRBV28	TRBJ2-7	CASRTDSSYEQYF	TGTGCCAGCAGGACGGACTCCTCCTACGAGCAGTACTTC
TRBD1	NA	TRBV30	TRBJ2-1	CAWSKAPWDRGNLHGEQFF	TGTGCCTGGAGTAAGGCCCCCTGGGACAGGGGGAACCTTCATGGCGAGCAGTTCTTC
NA	once	TRBV29-1	TRBJ2-1	CSVAPRQGYYNEQFF	TGCAGCGTTGCTCCTCGGCAGGGGTACTACAATGAGCAGTTCTTC
NA	few	TRBV24-1	TRBJ2-1	CATSAGNNEQFF	TGTGCCACCAGTGCCGGGAACAATGAGCAGTTCTTC